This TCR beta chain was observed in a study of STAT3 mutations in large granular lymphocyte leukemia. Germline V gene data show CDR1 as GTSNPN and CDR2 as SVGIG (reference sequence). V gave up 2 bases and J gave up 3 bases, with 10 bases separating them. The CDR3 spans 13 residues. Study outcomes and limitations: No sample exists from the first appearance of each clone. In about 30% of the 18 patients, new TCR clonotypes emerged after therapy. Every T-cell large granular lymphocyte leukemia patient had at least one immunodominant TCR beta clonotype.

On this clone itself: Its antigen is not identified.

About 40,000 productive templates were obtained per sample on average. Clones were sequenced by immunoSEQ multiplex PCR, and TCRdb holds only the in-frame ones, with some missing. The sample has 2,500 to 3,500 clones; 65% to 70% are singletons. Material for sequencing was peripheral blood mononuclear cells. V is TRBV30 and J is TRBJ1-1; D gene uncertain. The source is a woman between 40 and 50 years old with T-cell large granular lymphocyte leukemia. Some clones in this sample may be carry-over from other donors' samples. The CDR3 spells CAWSRNGDTEAFF. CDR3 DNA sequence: TGTGCCTGGAGTCGGAATGGGGACACTGAAGCTTTCTTT.